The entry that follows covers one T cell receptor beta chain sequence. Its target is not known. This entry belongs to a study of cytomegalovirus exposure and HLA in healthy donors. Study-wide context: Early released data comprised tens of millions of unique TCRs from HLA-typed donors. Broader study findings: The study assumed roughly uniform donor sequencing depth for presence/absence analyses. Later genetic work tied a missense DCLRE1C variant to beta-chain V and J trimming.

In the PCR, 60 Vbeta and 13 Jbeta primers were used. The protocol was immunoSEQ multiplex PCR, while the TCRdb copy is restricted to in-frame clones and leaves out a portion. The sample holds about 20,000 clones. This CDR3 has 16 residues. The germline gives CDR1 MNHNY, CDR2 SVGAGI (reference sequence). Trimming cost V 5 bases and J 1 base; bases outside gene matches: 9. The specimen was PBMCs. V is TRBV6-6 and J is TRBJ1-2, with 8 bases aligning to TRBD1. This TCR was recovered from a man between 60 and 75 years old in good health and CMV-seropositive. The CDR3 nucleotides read TGTGCCAGCAGTGCCGGGACAGGCAAAGTTAACTATGGCTACACCTTC. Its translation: CASSAGTGKVNYGYTF.